The 2 T cell receptor beta chains below were found in one sample sequenced in a study of T cells after yellow fever vaccination. Via MiXCR, TCRdb re-called the 5' RACE reads, giving one row per CDR3 protein. The repertoire has 350,000 to 550,000 distinct CDR3 sequences, approximately 19% of them found once; the top ten carry about a sixth. This specimen was PBMCs, taken before the yellow fever booster vaccination. Source of these receptors: a man aged 18 to 35 who received the YFV17D yellow fever vaccine.

This clonotype was seen a handful of times. The V call is TRBV7-9, the J call TRBJ1-3; no reliable D call. The ends were cut back, 8 bases at V and 1 base at J, with 9 bases in the middle. CDR1 and CDR2 from the germline V gene are SEHNR and FQNEAQ (reference sequence). CDR3 length: 13 residues. The CDR3 spells CASGSQSGNTIYF. CDR3 in DNA: TGTGCCAGCGGTTCTCAATCTGGAAACACCATATATTTT.

This clonotype was counted between two and nine times. V and J are TRBV24-1 and TRBJ2-2, with 9 bases lining up with TRBD1. Germline CDR1 is KGHDR and CDR2 is SFDVKD. V shed 5 bases, J shed 4 bases, and the junction held 4 bases outside the gene matches. There are 15 residues in the CDR3. The CDR3 region has the DNA TGTGCCACCAGTGGACAGGGGGAGGTCACCGGGGAGCTGTTTTTT. It codes for CATSGQGEVTGELFF.